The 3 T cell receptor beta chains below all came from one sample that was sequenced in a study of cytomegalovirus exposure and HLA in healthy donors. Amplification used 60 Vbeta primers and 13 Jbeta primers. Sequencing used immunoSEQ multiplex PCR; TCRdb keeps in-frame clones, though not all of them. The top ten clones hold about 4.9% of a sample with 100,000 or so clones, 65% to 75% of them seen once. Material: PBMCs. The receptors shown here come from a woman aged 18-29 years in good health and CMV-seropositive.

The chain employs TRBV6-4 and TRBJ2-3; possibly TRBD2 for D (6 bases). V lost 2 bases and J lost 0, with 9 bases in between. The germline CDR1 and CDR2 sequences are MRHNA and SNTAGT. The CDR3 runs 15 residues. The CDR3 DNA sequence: TGTGCCAGCAGTGACCGCGGGGCTAGCACAGATACGCAGTATTTT. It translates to CASSDRGASTDTQYF.

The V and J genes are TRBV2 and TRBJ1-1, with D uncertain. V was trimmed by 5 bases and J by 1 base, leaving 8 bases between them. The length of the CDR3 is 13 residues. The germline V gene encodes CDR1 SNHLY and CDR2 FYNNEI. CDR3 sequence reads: CASSRESNTEAFF. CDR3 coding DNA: TGTGCCAGCAGTAGAGAGTCGAACACTGAAGCTTTCTTT.

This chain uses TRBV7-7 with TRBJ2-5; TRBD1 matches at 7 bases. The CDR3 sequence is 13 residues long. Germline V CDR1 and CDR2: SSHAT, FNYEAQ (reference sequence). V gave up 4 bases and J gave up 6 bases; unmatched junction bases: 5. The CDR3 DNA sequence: TGTGCCAGCAGCTCTACAGGGGCGCAGACCCAGTACTTC. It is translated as CASSSTGAQTQYF.